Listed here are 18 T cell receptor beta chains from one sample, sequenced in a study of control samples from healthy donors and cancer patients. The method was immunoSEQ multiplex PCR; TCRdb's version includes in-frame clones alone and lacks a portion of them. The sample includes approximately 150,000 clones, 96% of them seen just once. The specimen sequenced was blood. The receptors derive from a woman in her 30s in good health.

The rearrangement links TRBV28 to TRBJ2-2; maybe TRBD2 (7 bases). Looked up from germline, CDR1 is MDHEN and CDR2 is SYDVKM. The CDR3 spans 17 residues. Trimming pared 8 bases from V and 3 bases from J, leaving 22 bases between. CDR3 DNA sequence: TGTGCCAGCTCGTTATGGCGACGGGGGGCAGACACCGGGGAGCTGTTTTTT. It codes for CASSLWRRGADTGELFF.

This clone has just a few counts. This chain's CDR3 is CASSIRSSAGELFF. As DNA, the CDR3 is TGTGCCAGTAGTATAAGGTCTAGCGCCGGGGAGCTGTTTTTT. The J gene is TRBJ2-2, the V gene TRBV19, with a weak D call TRBD2 (6 bases). Trimming cost V 2 bases and J 6 bases, with 10 bases left between them. The CDR3 sequence is 14 residues long. CDR1 is LNHDA and CDR2 is SQIVND in the germline V gene (reference sequence).

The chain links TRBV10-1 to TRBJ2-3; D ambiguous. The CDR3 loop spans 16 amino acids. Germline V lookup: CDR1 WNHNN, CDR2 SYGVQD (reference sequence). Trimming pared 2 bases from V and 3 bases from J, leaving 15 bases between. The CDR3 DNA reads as TGCGCCAGCAGTGAGGGTCCGACAAGTACTACAGATACGCAGTATTTT. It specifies CASSEGPTSTTDTQYF.

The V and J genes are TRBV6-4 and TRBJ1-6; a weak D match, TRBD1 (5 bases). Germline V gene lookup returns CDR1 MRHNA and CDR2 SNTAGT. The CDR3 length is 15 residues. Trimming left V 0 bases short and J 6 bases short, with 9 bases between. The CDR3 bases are TGTGCCAGCAGTGACTCGAGTGGGGGTAATTCACCCCTCCACTTT. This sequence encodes CASSDSSGGNSPLHF.

CDR3 protein: CASSSSVPTEAFF. CDR3 in DNA: TGTGCCAGCAGTTCCTCCGTACCTACTGAAGCTTTCTTT. This chain connects TRBV28 to TRBJ1-1; D not resolved. Germline-derived CDR1 and CDR2 are MDHEN and SYDVKM. With 4 bases removed from V and 5 bases from J, the gap between germline ends came to 11 bases. This CDR3 spans 13 amino acids.

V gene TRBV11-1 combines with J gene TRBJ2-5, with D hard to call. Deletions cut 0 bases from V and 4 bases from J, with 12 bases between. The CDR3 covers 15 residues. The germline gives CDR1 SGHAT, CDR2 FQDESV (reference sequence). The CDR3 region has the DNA TGTGCCAGCAGCTTAGCGTGGGTCACGGGAGAGACCCAGTACTTC. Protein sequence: CASSLAWVTGETQYF.

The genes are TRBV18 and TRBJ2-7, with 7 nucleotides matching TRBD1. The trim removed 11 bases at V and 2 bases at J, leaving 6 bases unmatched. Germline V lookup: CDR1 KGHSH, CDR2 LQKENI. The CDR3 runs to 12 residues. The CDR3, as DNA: TGTGCCTCCGGGACAGCTGCCTACGAGCAGTACTTC. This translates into CASGTAAYEQYF.

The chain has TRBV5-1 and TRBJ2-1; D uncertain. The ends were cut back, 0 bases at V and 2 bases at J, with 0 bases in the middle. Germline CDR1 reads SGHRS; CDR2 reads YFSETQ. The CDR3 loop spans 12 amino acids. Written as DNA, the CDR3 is TGCGCCAGCAGCTTGGCCTACAATGAGCAGTTCTTC. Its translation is CASSLAYNEQFF.

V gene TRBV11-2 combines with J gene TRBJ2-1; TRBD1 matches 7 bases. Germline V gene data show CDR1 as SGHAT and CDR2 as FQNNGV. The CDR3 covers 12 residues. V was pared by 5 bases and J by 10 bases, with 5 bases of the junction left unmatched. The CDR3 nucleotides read TGTGCCAGCAGCGCACAGGGGTCCGAGCAGTTCTTC. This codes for CASSAQGSEQFF.

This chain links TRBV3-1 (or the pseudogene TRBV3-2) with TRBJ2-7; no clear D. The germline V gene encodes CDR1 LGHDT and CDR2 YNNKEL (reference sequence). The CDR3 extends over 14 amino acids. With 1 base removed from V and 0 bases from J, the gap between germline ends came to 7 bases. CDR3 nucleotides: TGTGCCAGCAGCCAAGGAAGGAGCTCCTACGAGCAGTACTTC. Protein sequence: CASSQGRSSYEQYF.

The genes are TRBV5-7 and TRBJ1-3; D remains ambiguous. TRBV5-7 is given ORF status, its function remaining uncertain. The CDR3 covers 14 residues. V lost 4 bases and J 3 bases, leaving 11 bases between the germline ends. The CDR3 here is CASSRRRGGNTIYF. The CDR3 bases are TGTGCCAGCAGCCGCCGACGTGGTGGAAACACCATATATTTT.

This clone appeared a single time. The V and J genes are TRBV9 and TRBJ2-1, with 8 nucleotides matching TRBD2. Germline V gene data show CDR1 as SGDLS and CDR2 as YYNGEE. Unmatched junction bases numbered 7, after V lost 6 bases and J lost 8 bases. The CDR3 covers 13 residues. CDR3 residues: CASNQGLADEQFF. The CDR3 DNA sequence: TGTGCCAGCAACCAAGGACTAGCCGATGAGCAGTTCTTC.

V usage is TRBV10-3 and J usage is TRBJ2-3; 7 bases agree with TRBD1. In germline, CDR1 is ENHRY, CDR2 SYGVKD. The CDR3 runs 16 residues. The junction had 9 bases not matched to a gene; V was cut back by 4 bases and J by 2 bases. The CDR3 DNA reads TGTGCCATCAGTGTTGGTACAACAGGGGCCACAGATACGCAGTATTTT. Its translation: CAISVGTTGATDTQYF.

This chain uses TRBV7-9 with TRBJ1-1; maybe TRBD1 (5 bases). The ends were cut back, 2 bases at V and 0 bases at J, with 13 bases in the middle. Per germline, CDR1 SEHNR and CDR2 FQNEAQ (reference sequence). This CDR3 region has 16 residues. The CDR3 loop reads CASSLPTWGMNTEAFF. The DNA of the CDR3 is TGTGCCAGCAGCTTACCGACATGGGGCATGAACACTGAAGCTTTCTTT.

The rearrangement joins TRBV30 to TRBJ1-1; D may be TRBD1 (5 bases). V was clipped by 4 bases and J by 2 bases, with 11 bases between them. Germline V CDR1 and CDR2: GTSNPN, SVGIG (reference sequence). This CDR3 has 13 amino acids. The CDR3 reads CAWTRQGNTEAFF. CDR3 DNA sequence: TGTGCCTGGACAAGGCAGGGAAACACTGAAGCTTTCTTT.

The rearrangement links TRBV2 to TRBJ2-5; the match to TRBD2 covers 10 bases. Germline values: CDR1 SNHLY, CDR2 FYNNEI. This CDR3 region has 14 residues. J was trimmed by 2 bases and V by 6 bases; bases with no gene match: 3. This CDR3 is CASRGAGGQETQYF. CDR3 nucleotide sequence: TGTGCCAGCAGGGGAGCGGGGGGGCAAGAGACCCAGTACTTC.

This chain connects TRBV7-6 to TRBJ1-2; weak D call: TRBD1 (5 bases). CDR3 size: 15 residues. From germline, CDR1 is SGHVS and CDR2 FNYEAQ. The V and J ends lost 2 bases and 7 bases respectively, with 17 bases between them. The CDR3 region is CASSLLEWRGGGYTF. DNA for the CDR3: TGTGCCAGCAGCTTATTAGAGTGGCGGGGCGGTGGCTACACCTTC.

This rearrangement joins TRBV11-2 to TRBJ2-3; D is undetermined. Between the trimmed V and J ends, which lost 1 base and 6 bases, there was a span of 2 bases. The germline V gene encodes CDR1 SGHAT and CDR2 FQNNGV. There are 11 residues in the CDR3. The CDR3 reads CASSLVDTQYF. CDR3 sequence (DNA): TGTGCCAGCAGCTTAGTGGATACGCAGTATTTT.